This TCR beta chain stems from a study of blood T cell repertoires in COVID-19 (dated by TCRdb to about 2020). About the full investigation: Samples from collaborators originated in the United States, Italy and Spain and spanned both the acute and convalescent phases of COVID-19. The sample metadata nearly always contained a de-identified subject ID, COVID-19 status, age in years and sex. Samples were obtained from the ongoing ImmuneRACE study (first 160 participants) and from about 1,300 subjects provided by 6 global collaborators. The repertoires were made available in a free public database intended to serve as a resource for research on the immune response to SARS-CoV-2. Where HLA class I and class II types were available, the types were taken from metadata supplied by the sample provider, not from assay-based typing. The dataset comprised deeply sampled blood TCRbeta repertoires from subjects exposed to, actively infected with, or recovered from COVID-19. The prospective study material was composed of cDNA or gDNA derived from T cells, B-cell-depleted T cells, or PBMCs. The research as a whole found: The quantity of clinical and demographic metadata differed by source and by participant and was supplied without curation.

Remarks on this clone: Its recognized antigen is unknown. It has no much larger one-base neighbor in the sample; base qualities were not kept.

The V and J ends are trimmed by 2 bases and 6 bases, leaving 17 bases between them. Including cysteine and phenylalanine, the CDR3 has 16 amino acids. Just the 48-base CDR3 DNA is kept, in frame starting at base 1. Based on the germline V gene, the CDR1 and CDR2 sequences are KGHSH and LQKENI. Participants in the prospective study were enrolled through a virtual design, were aged about 18 to 100 years, and lived in approximately 25 United States geographic areas. In the prospective study, cohorts were assigned on the basis of participant-reported clinical history obtained from a screening survey and a study questionnaire. A participant counted as exposed if, within 2 weeks of entering the study, that participant had been in contact with someone who had a PCR-confirmed or clinician-diagnosed COVID-19 case. In the prospective study, whole blood, serum and a nasopharyngeal or oropharyngeal swab were collected from each participant by mobile phlebotomists. Additional blood draws and questionnaires over an approximately two-month period could optionally be provided by prospective study participants. Before DNA extraction, blood samples from the prospective study were shipped at room temperature or frozen.

The immunoSEQ Assay, a bias-controlled multiplex PCR, was used to amplify TCRbeta CDR3 regions from genomic DNA. On the study's bioinformatics: Within the assay, amplification of reference gene primers was used to estimate how many nucleated cells each sample contained. To quantify the absolute abundance of each unique TCRbeta CDR3 rearrangement, sequence reads were collapsed and filtered. For each sample, productive Simpson clonality was calculated as the square root of Simpson's diversity index over productive rearrangements. TCRdb obtained this table from immuneACCESS and retained in-frame rearrangements with V and J assigned. These tables miss some clones; where compared with another copy, unresolved V genes account for less than half of the shortfall, and the remainder is unexplained. V and J calls and clone size are those listed in that table; D and trimming were worked out from the DNA. The sample table holds 250,000 to 350,000 clones, of which 89% were seen once. Clones ranked in the top ten supply 2.5% to 3.5% of the sample.

The sample taken for sequencing was PBMCs or T cells enriched from blood (not recorded which). This sequence was found in a woman between 50 and 59 years old who had been exposed to COVID-19. The rearrangement joined TRBV18 to TRBJ1-5, with TRBD1 tentatively as D gene (6 bases match). The DNA sequence follows: TGTGCCAGCTCACCAGGACAGACTTCCTCTGGTCAGCCCCAGCATTTT. This sequence encodes CASSPGQTSSGQPQHF.